Each of the 32 T cell receptor beta chains below was sequenced from the same sample in a study of regulatory T cells in long-lasting Graves disease. Time point specified: newly diagnosed GD, antithyroid drugs for less than 3 months. PBMC RNA served as the TCR library source. In building TCR beta libraries, iRepertoire HTBI primers were used together with Arm-PCR of CDR3 regions. TCRdb itself ran the multiplex PCR reads through MiXCR, one entry per CDR3 protein. Among fewer than 550,000 distinct CDR3 sequences listed, roughly 15% were seen once. These records were also assigned to another study, of T cells in Graves' hyperthyroidism and ophthalmopathy.

The material was peripheral blood mononuclear cells (PBMCs), obtained at new diagnosis, from a patient treated with antithyroid drugs. These receptors came from a young woman with Graves disease.

This chain joins TRBV5-6 and TRBJ1-2, with D tentatively TRBD1 (5 bases). In germline, CDR1 is SGHDT, CDR2 YYEEEE. With 0 bases removed from V and 5 bases from J, the gap between germline ends came to 17 bases. The CDR3 loop spans 16 amino acids. CDR3 nucleotide sequence: TGTGCCAGCAGCTTGGGGGGCGTGGGGGACGAGTATGGCTACACCTTC. Residues: CASSLGGVGDEYGYTF.

This clonotype showed up many times. The chain employs TRBV2 and TRBJ1-5; D remains ambiguous. The V gene's germline CDR1 is SNHLY and CDR2 FYNNEI. The CDR3 consists of 15 residues. Trimming shortened V by 2 bases and J by 7 bases, and 15 bases separated the two germline ends. The CDR3 DNA sequence: TGTGCCAGCAGTGAATGGCAGGTGGGTGGCCAGCCCCAGCATTTT. Translation: CASSEWQVGGQPQHF. The full variable domain, its missing parts supplied by reference TRBV2 and TRBJ1-5, is EPEVTQTPSHQVTQMGQEVILRCVPISNHLYFYWYRQILGQKVEFLVSFYNNEISEKSEIFDDQFSVERPDGSNFTLKIRSTKLEDSAMYFCASSEWQVGGQPQHFGDGTRLSIL.

The V and J genes are TRBV6-5 and TRBJ1-5; D possibly corresponds to TRBD1 (5 bases). Germline V lookup: CDR1 MNHEY, CDR2 SVGAGI. V lost 0 bases, J lost 7 bases, and 13 bases lay in between. CDR3 length: 15 amino acids. The CDR3: CASSYSTEYGQPQHF. CDR3 DNA sequence: TGTGCCAGCAGTTACTCGACAGAGTACGGCCAGCCCCAGCATTTT.

In its sample, this clonotype was seen a few times. V usage is TRBV12-3 or TRBV12-4 and J usage is TRBJ2-1; tentatively, D is TRBD1 (5 bases). CDR3 size: 14 residues. V shed 5 bases and J shed 3 bases, with 11 bases lying between them. The CDR3 is CASSPGHNYNEQFF. The CDR3 DNA is TGTGCCAGCAGTCCTGGACATAACTACAATGAGCAGTTCTTC.

On this clonotype itself: This may be a read error, as it is one base from a much larger clone. The DNA for the CDR3 is TGTGCCAGCAGCTTACCGGTCGTTCCCAACAATGAGCAGTACTTC. Translated, it gives CASSLPVVPNNEQYF. The rearrangement links TRBV7-9 to TRBJ2-7; D remains unclear. The CDR3 has 15 residues. V was pared by 2 bases and J by 7 bases, with 18 bases between. Germline V lookup: CDR1 SEHNR, CDR2 FQNEAQ (reference sequence).

This clonotype appeared many times. The chain uses TRBV20-1 and TRBJ1-5; D perhaps matches TRBD1 (6 bases). With 5 bases removed from V and 3 bases from J, the gap between germline ends came to 17 bases. CDR1 DFQATT and CDR2 SNEGSKA come from the germline V gene (reference sequence). This CDR3 is 15 amino acids long. CDR3 sequence reads: CSAGLRDNLNQPQHF. The CDR3 DNA is TGCAGTGCTGGGCTTAGGGACAATCTCAATCAGCCCCAGCATTTT.

In this sample, this clonotype turned up a few times. V usage is TRBV4-1 and J usage is TRBJ2-3; D is unclear. This CDR3 spans 15 amino acids. V was shortened by 3 bases and J by 12 bases, with 22 bases between the two germline ends. CDR1 and CDR2 (germline): MGHRA, YSYEKL. CDR3 amino acids: CASSQTPTDNTPQYF. In nucleotides, the CDR3 is TGCGCCAGCAGCCAGACTCCCACCGACAACACCCCTCAGTATTTT.

The genes are TRBV28 and TRBJ2-1; 10 bases agree with TRBD2. This CDR3 spans 14 amino acids. J gave up 14 bases and V 2 bases, and 9 bases lay outside the gene matches. Per the germline V gene, CDR1 is MDHEN and CDR2 is SYDVKM. DNA of the CDR3: TGTGCCAGCAGTTTAATGGCTAGCGGGAGCTCAAAGTTCTTC. Protein sequence: CASSLMASGSSKFF.

The table lists this clonotype with many counts. The rearrangement uses TRBV29-1 and TRBJ2-3; D possibly corresponds to TRBD2 (6 bases). This CDR3 region has 14 residues. Between the trimmed V and J ends, which lost 6 bases and 6 bases, there was a span of 19 bases. Germline V gene lookup returns CDR1 SQVTM and CDR2 ANQGSEA. The CDR3 sequence is CSVPGTGVLDTQYF. CDR3 DNA sequence: TGCAGCGTCCCCGGGACTGGCGTTTTGGATACGCAGTATTTT.

This clonotype has a count of ten or more. The chain carries TRBV20-1 and TRBJ1-1; TRBD1 is a possible D gene (6 bases). The CDR3 totals 15 residues. Germline V gene lookup returns CDR1 DFQATT and CDR2 SNEGSKA (reference sequence). V lost 0 bases and J lost 2, with 13 bases in between. CDR3 DNA: TGCAGTGCTAGAGAACCCAGGGGTCAAAACACTGAAGCTTTCTTT. It yields the protein CSAREPRGQNTEAFF.

This clonotype was counted ten times or more. The chain combines TRBV6-1 with TRBJ2-7; D may correspond to TRBD1 or TRBD2 (5 bases each). V lost 5 bases and J 2 bases, leaving 10 bases between the germline ends. Looked up from germline, CDR1 is MNHNS and CDR2 is SASEGT. There are 13 residues in the CDR3. In nucleotides, the CDR3 is TGTGCCAGCAGTCCGGGACGCACCTACGAGCAGTACTTC. This gives the protein CASSPGRTYEQYF.

This clonotype was counted ten times or more. This chain joins TRBV2 and TRBJ2-1; D unclear. V lost 7 bases to trimming and J lost 8 bases, with 9 bases between them. CDR3 size: 11 residues. The germline CDR1 and CDR2 sequences are SNHLY and FYNNEI. The CDR3 DNA reads TGTGCCAGCACCCCTGTTTATGAGCAGTTCTTC. Amino acid sequence: CASTPVYEQFF.

This clonotype appeared a few times. A much bigger clone sits one base away, suggesting this may be a read error. The rearrangement links TRBV28 to TRBJ1-1, with 8 bases aligning to TRBD1. Germline V CDR1 and CDR2: MDHEN, SYDVKM. There are 13 residues in the CDR3. V shed 7 bases and J 3 bases; nucleotides not matched to a gene: 4. Written as DNA, the CDR3 is TGTGCCAGCATTCCGACAGGGGACACTGAAGCTTTCTTT. Amino acid sequence: CASIPTGDTEAFF.

The DNA for the CDR3 is TGTGCCAGCAGTGATATGGCGGGAGGGGTCACCGGGGAGCTGTTTTTT. Amino acids: CASSDMAGGVTGELFF. The chain combines TRBV6-1 with TRBJ2-2; the match to TRBD2 covers 9 bases. The V gene end was trimmed by 3 bases and the J gene end by 4 bases; junction bases not matched to a gene: 6. Germline values: CDR1 MNHNS, CDR2 SASEGT. The CDR3 length is 16 residues.

This clonotype was counted at least ten times. In DNA, the CDR3 is TGTGCCAGCAGCTTAGCTTCCAGGAGCTCCTACGAGCAGTACTTC. It is translated as CASSLASRSSYEQYF. This chain uses TRBV7-2 with TRBJ2-7; D is undetermined. V shed 0 bases and J shed 0 bases, with 9 bases lying between them. Germline values: CDR1 SGHTA, CDR2 FQGNSA. CDR3 length equals 15 residues.

This clonotype was detected ten times or more. The gene calls are TRBV18 and TRBJ1-1; D unclear. Germline V lookup: CDR1 KGHSH, CDR2 LQKENI. The CDR3 is 13 residues long. The V end lost 4 bases, the J end lost 6 bases, and 12 bases lay between the germline ends. CDR3 nucleotide sequence: TGTGCCAGCTCACTAGGGATAACCGCTGAAGCTTTCTTT. It encodes CASSLGITAEAFF.

In its sample, this clonotype was seen many times. The V gene is TRBV30, the J gene TRBJ1-3; 9 positions agree with TRBD1. Looked up from germline, CDR1 is GTSNPN and CDR2 is SVGIG (reference sequence). CDR3 length: 14 amino acids. The ends lost 7 bases at V and 1 base at J; junction bases unmatched: 5. The CDR3 bases are TGTGCCTTTACGACAGGGGGTTCTGGAAACACCATATATTTT. Its translation is CAFTTGGSGNTIYF.

This clonotype was seen ten or more times. The chain recombines TRBV7-3 with TRBJ2-3, with a weak D call TRBD2 (6 bases). V was shortened by 4 bases and J by 5 bases, with 19 bases between the two germline ends. Germline V gene data show CDR1 as SGHTA and CDR2 as FQGTGA. The CDR3 is 16 amino acids. This chain's CDR3 is CASSSGGTLSGDTQYF. CDR3 DNA sequence: TGTGCCAGCAGCTCTGGCGGGACCTTAAGCGGAGATACGCAGTATTTT. Full variable domain (outside the CDR3, taken from reference TRBV7-3 and TRBJ2-3): GAGVSQTPSNKVTEKGKYVELRCDPISGHTALYWYRQSLGQGPEFLIYFQGTGAADDSGLPNDRFFAVRPEGSVSTLKIQRTERGDSAVYLCASSSGGTLSGDTQYFGPGTRLTVL.

The table lists this clonotype with a few counts. CDR3 protein: CASSEYETQYF. CDR3 in DNA: TGTGCCAGCAGTGAATATGAGACCCAGTACTTC. The chain has TRBV25-1 and TRBJ2-5, with no clear D. This CDR3 contains 11 residues. Trimming took off 0 bases at V and 5 bases at J, with 1 base between the two ends. Germline lookup yields CDR1 MGHDK and CDR2 SYGVNS.

This clonotype was seen only a few times. No conserved phenylalanine or tryptophan ends this CDR3, so it is likely a read error. The rearrangement uses TRBV10-2 and TRBJ2-7, with D maybe TRBD2 (7 bases). Germline values: CDR1 WSHSY, CDR2 SAAADI. The V end was cut by 8 bases, the J end by 3 bases, with 14 bases between. The CDR3 totals 13 residues. In nucleotides, the CDR3 is TGCGCCAGCGGGGGGGCGGGGAACTACGAGCAGTACTCC. Amino acids: CASGGAGNYEQYS.

The chain recombines TRBV6-2 or TRBV6-3 with TRBJ2-7; D might be TRBD1 or TRBD2, each matching 6 bases. Germline V lookup: CDR1 MNHEY, CDR2 SVGEGT. The CDR3 spans 15 residues. Trimming removed 6 bases at V and 0 bases at J, with 15 bases between. The CDR3 sequence: CASSLGGGVSYEQYF. Written as DNA, the CDR3 is TGTGCCAGCAGCCTCGGGGGCGGGGTCTCCTACGAGCAGTACTTC.

The chain carries TRBV6-1 and TRBJ2-3; 12 bases line up with TRBD2. V gave up 7 bases and J gave up 6 bases; unmatched junction bases: 5. Germline CDR1 MNHNS, CDR2 SASEGT. This CDR3 spans 14 amino acids. CDR3 bases: TGTGCCAGCACTCTAGCGGGAGGGCCGGATACGCAGTATTTT. Translating it yields CASTLAGGPDTQYF.

V gene TRBV20-1 combines with J gene TRBJ2-7; 7 bases line up with TRBD1. The CDR3 loop spans 13 amino acids. The V gene end was trimmed by 3 bases and the J gene end by 2 bases; junction bases not matched to a gene: 4. Germline V gene data show CDR1 as DFQATT and CDR2 as SNEGSKA (reference sequence). CDR3 sequence reads: CSASKQGAYEQYF. In DNA form, the CDR3 reads TGCAGTGCTAGTAAGCAGGGGGCCTACGAGCAGTACTTC.

This clonotype was seen repeatedly, ten times or more. The J gene is TRBJ2-7, the V gene TRBV30; TRBD1 is a possible D gene (5 bases). The CDR3 extends over 14 amino acids. Trimming pared 3 bases from V and 2 bases from J, leaving 14 bases between. The germline V gene encodes CDR1 GTSNPN and CDR2 SVGIG (reference sequence). CDR3 protein: CAWRFRAGTYEQYF. CDR3 coding DNA: TGTGCCTGGAGGTTCAGGGCAGGAACCTACGAGCAGTACTTC.

This clonotype appeared once. A much bigger clone sits one base away, suggesting this may be a read error. This chain uses TRBV5-1 with TRBJ1-1; TRBD1 might be the D (5 bases). The CDR3 extends over 15 amino acids. With 0 bases removed from V and 10 bases from J, the gap between germline ends came to 19 bases. Looked up from germline, CDR1 is SGHRS and CDR2 is YFSETQ. CDR3 coding DNA: TGCGCCAGCAGCTTGGATAGTCCGGACTTTGGGGCAGCTTTCTTT. Amino acids: CASSLDSPDFGAAFF. The whole variable domain, filled in from reference TRBV5-1 and TRBJ1-1, reads KAGVTQTPRYLIKTRGQQVTLSCSPISGHRSVSWYQQTPGQGLQFLFEYFSETQRNKGNFPGRFSGRQFSNSRSEMNVSTLELGDSALYLCASSLDSPDFGAAFFGQGTRLTVV.

J is TRBJ1-5 and V is TRBV7-2, with D possibly being TRBD1 (5 bases). Germline-derived CDR1 and CDR2 are SGHTA and FQGNSA. The CDR3 runs 17 residues. The ends were cut back, 5 bases at V and 1 base at J, with 18 bases in the middle. The CDR3 sequence: CASSAAIGQRSNQPQHF. CDR3 nucleotide sequence: TGTGCCAGCAGCGCCGCCATCGGACAACGAAGCAATCAGCCCCAGCATTTT. Looking up the rest from reference TRBV7-2 and TRBJ1-5 gives the full variable domain: GAGVSQSPSNKVTEKGKDVELRCDPISGHTALYWYRQSLGQGLEFLIYFQGNSAPDKSGLPSDRFSAERTGGSVSTLTIQRTQQEDSAVYLCASSAAIGQRSNQPQHFGDGTRLSIL.

This clonotype was seen at least ten times. This chain links TRBV2 with TRBJ2-5, with D possibly being TRBD1 (7 bases). Per the germline V gene, CDR1 is SNHLY and CDR2 is FYNNEI. Trimming removed 3 bases at V and 5 bases at J, with 19 bases between. CDR3 length: 16 amino acids. Written as DNA, the CDR3 is TGTGCCAGCAGTGACGATACGGGCCCAGGGGGGGAGACCCAGTACTTC. It specifies CASSDDTGPGGETQYF.

The V and J genes are TRBV6-5 and TRBJ2-1; TRBD2 agrees at 11 bases. V shed 2 bases, J shed 3 bases, and the junction held 3 bases outside the gene matches. Germline V gene lookup returns CDR1 MNHEY and CDR2 SVGAGI. This CDR3 has 16 amino acids. CDR3 in DNA: TGTGCCAGCAGTTACCCAACTAGCGGGAGCTACAATGAGCAGTTCTTC. Translating gives CASSYPTSGSYNEQFF.

V is TRBV24-1 and J is TRBJ2-2; the D call may be TRBD1 or TRBD2 (5 bases each). CDR1 KGHDR and CDR2 SFDVKD come from the germline V gene. This CDR3 contains 15 residues. Between the trimmed V and J ends, which lost 4 bases and 5 bases, there was a span of 13 bases. The CDR3 DNA reads as TGTGCCACCAGTGACAGGGAGTCAAGGACCGGGGAGCTGTTTTTT. Translated: CATSDRESRTGELFF.

This clonotype was detected only a few times. The V call is TRBV30, the J call TRBJ2-7, with unresolved D. V shed 3 bases and J shed 3 bases, with 6 bases lying between them. Germline CDR1 and CDR2: GTSNPN and SVGIG (reference sequence). This CDR3 spans 11 amino acids. The DNA for the CDR3 is TGTGCCTGGAGCGCTCGCTACGAGCAGTACTTC. Residues: CAWSARYEQYF.

This clonotype was observed at least ten times. The chain combines TRBV11-1 with TRBJ1-4; 7 nucleotides align to TRBD1. CDR1 SGHAT and CDR2 FQDESV come from the germline V gene (reference sequence). V trimming: 4 bases; J trimming: 15 bases; junction bases outside the gene matches: 8. CDR3 length: 12 amino acids. This chain's CDR3 is CASSSTEGALFF. CDR3 DNA sequence: TGTGCCAGCAGCTCAACCGAGGGGGCATTGTTTTTT.

The rearrangement joins TRBV11-1 to TRBJ2-2; the D is unclear. This CDR3 is 15 amino acids long. Germline V gene data show CDR1 as SGHAT and CDR2 as FQDESV (reference sequence). Trimming left V 2 bases short and J 2 bases short, with 9 bases between. The CDR3 DNA sequence: TGTGCCAGCAGCTTATCTGACATAAACACCGGGGAGCTGTTTTTT. Amino acids: CASSLSDINTGELFF.